One sample yielded the 21 T cell receptor beta chains listed below, sequenced in a study of T cell changes during pregnancy in multiple sclerosis. The repertoire was sequenced with immunoSEQ multiplex PCR; TCRdb's copy has only in-frame clones and lacks some. The table lists 50,000 to 75,000 clones, 75% to 95% of them singletons. This material consisted of peripheral blood, taken after pregnancy. All receptors derive from a female donor in good health, enrolled as a control in a pregnancy study.

The chain combines TRBV6-1 with TRBJ1-3; D not certain. This CDR3 contains 14 residues. Germline CDR1 and CDR2: MNHNS and SASEGT. Trimming shortened V by 10 bases and J by 2 bases, and 15 bases separated the two germline ends. In DNA form, the CDR3 reads TGTGCCACCTGCTCGAACTCGGCTGGAAACACCATATATTTT. This encodes CATCSNSAGNTIYF.

This chain links TRBV4-1 with TRBJ2-1; 7 nucleotides align to TRBD2. CDR3 size: 14 residues. The germline CDR1 and CDR2 sequences are MGHRA and YSYEKL. V lost 8 bases to trimming and J lost 5 bases; unmatched junction nucleotides: 9. CDR3 nucleotides: TGCGCCAGCGCCACCAGCGGGGATAACAATGAGCAGTTCTTC. Protein sequence: CASATSGDNNEQFF.

This rearrangement joins TRBV27 to TRBJ2-7; 10 nucleotides match TRBD1. This CDR3 spans 16 amino acids. J lost 5 bases, V lost 6 bases, and 13 bases had no gene match. In germline, CDR1 is MNHEY, CDR2 SMNVEV (reference sequence). The CDR3 nucleotides read TGTGCCAGCAGCCATAATCCGGGACAGGGGACCCACGAGCAGTACTTC. It specifies CASSHNPGQGTHEQYF.

V gene TRBV29-1 combines with J gene TRBJ1-1; 9 bases align to TRBD1. Trimming took 7 bases from V and 1 from J; bases not matched to a gene: 7. Germline-derived CDR1 and CDR2 are SQVTM and ANQGSEA. This CDR3 contains 14 residues. The CDR3 region is CSALNRGRNTEAFF. Written as DNA, the CDR3 is TGCAGCGCCCTTAACAGGGGGCGGAACACTGAAGCTTTCTTT.

This chain uses TRBV30 with TRBJ2-2; 12 nucleotides align to TRBD1. Trimming at V came to 1 base and at J to 3 bases, leaving 3 bases not matched to a gene. The germline V gene encodes CDR1 GTSNPN and CDR2 SVGIG (reference sequence). The CDR3 has 16 amino acids. The DNA for the CDR3 is TGTGCCTGGAGTGGGGGACAGGGGGCTCACACCGGGGAGCTGTTTTTT. Amino acid sequence: CAWSGGQGAHTGELFF.

CDR3 nucleotide sequence: TGTGCCAGCGCGCCTAGAAGTTCGGCTGAAGCTTTCTTT. Its translation is CASAPRSSAEAFF. J is TRBJ1-1 and V is TRBV6-4; unclear D gene. The CDR3 spans 13 residues. V was shortened by 8 bases and J by 6 bases, with 16 bases between the two germline ends. Germline V CDR1 and CDR2: MRHNA, SNTAGT.

The gene calls are TRBV7-3 and TRBJ2-3; D is ambiguous. Germline V gene lookup returns CDR1 SGHTA and CDR2 FQGTGA. CDR3 length: 15 amino acids. The V gene lost 1 base and the J gene lost 4 bases, with 12 bases spanning the gap. CDR3 sequence: CASSLNVVAPDTQYF. CDR3 nucleotide sequence: TGTGCCAGCAGCTTAAACGTGGTAGCCCCAGATACGCAGTATTTT.

This chain connects TRBV5-5 to TRBJ1-6; no firm D call. Trimming stripped 0 bases from V and 9 bases from J, with 13 bases between. The CDR3 totals 15 residues. CDR1 and CDR2 from the germline V gene are SGHKS and YYEKEE (reference sequence). The chain's CDR3 is CASSLGLPSGSPLHF. Here the CDR3 DNA reads TGTGCCAGCAGCTTGGGGCTCCCTTCGGGTTCACCCCTCCACTTT.

The chain employs TRBV11-3 and TRBJ2-7, with TRBD1 as a possible D gene (6 bases). Per germline, CDR1 SGHNT and CDR2 YENEEA. V shed 5 bases and J shed 2 bases, with 16 bases lying between them. This CDR3 is 15 amino acids long. CDR3 coding DNA: TGTGCCAGCAGCCGACAGGCGTATGGGACCTACGAGCAGTACTTC. This codes for CASSRQAYGTYEQYF.

The V call is TRBV18, the J call TRBJ1-5, with TRBD1 identical over 8 bases. The germline CDR1 and CDR2 sequences are KGHSH and LQKENI. V lost 2 bases to trimming and J lost 4 bases; unmatched junction nucleotides: 7. The CDR3 runs to 16 residues. The CDR3 DNA reads as TGTGCCAGCTCACCATCTACAGGGGGGTTGAATCAGCCCCAGCATTTT. Protein product: CASSPSTGGLNQPQHF. Filled out from reference TRBV18 and TRBJ1-5, the complete variable domain reads NAGVMQNPRHLVRRRGQEARLRCSPMKGHSHVYWYRQLPEEGLKFMVYLQKENIIDESGMPKERFSAEFPKEGPSILRIQQVVRGDSAAYFCASSPSTGGLNQPQHFGDGTRLSIL.

The V and J genes are TRBV11-2 and TRBJ1-1; no definite D call. Germline V gene data show CDR1 as SGHAT and CDR2 as FQNNGV. The length of the CDR3 is 14 residues. With 7 bases removed from V and 0 bases from J, the gap between germline ends came to 12 bases. This chain's CDR3 is CASTPGRMNTEAFF. The CDR3 nucleotides are TGTGCCAGCACCCCAGGAAGAATGAACACTGAAGCTTTCTTT.

The rearrangement joins TRBV19 to TRBJ1-2; D is ambiguous. Germline lookup yields CDR1 LNHDA and CDR2 SQIVND (reference sequence). The V gene lost 4 bases and the J gene lost 5 bases, with 17 bases spanning the gap. The CDR3 has 15 residues. In DNA form, the CDR3 reads TGTGCCAGTAGTACCGATCCCTCGGCGGGGTATGGCTACACCTTC. Residues: CASSTDPSAGYGYTF.

V and J are TRBV11-3 and TRBJ2-1, with 10 nucleotides matching TRBD1. This CDR3 comprises 16 residues. The germline V gene has CDR1 SGHNT and CDR2 YENEEA. The V and J ends lost 4 bases and 9 bases, in that order; junction bases with no gene match: 12. The CDR3 spells CASSSDRGRGVLEQFF. DNA for the CDR3: TGTGCCAGCAGCTCTGACAGGGGGCGAGGTGTACTTGAGCAGTTCTTC.

This chain links TRBV30 with TRBJ1-1; 9 bases align to TRBD1. The V and J ends lost 2 bases and 4 bases, in that order; junction bases with no gene match: 8. Germline V CDR1 and CDR2: GTSNPN, SVGIG (reference sequence). The CDR3 sequence is 15 residues long. The CDR3 DNA sequence: TGTGCCTGGAGTAAGGGTGGGACAGGGACCACTGAAGCTTTCTTT. Translating it yields CAWSKGGTGTTEAFF.

This sequence joins TRBV5-4 and TRBJ2-7, with D perhaps TRBD1 (5 bases). Germline V gene sequence: CDR1 SGHNT, CDR2 YYREEE (reference sequence). Trimming left V 4 bases short and J 2 bases short, with 13 bases between. CDR3 length: 14 amino acids. The CDR3 here is CASSLQGFPYEQYF. CDR3 nucleotide sequence: TGTGCCAGCAGCCTTCAGGGATTTCCCTACGAGCAGTACTTC.

The chain employs TRBV6-1 and TRBJ1-3; D uncertain. V gave up 2 bases and J gave up 0 bases, with 5 bases separating them. Looked up from germline, CDR1 is MNHNS and CDR2 is SASEGT. This CDR3 contains 14 residues. CDR3 in DNA: TGTGCCAGCAGTGAATATATCTCTGGAAACACCATATATTTT. Its translation is CASSEYISGNTIYF.

The chain couples TRBV29-1 to TRBJ1-2; tentatively, D is TRBD1 (5 bases). The CDR3 sequence is 14 residues long. V shed 8 bases and J shed 4 bases, with 20 bases lying between them. Germline lookup yields CDR1 SQVTM and CDR2 ANQGSEA. The CDR3 region is CSSRRGDSSYGYTF. In DNA form, the CDR3 reads TGCAGCTCGAGGCGGGGAGACAGCTCCTATGGCTACACCTTC.

J is TRBJ2-3 and V is TRBV4-3; 15 nucleotides align to TRBD2. Germline V gives CDR1 LGHNA, CDR2 YSLEER. The V and J ends lost 2 bases and 5 bases, in that order; junction bases with no gene match: 5. The CDR3 loop spans 17 amino acids. CDR3 sequence: CASSQRTSGGARDTQYF. The CDR3 DNA is TGCGCCAGCAGCCAACGGACTAGCGGGGGGGCACGAGATACGCAGTATTTT.

The chain links TRBV7-9 to TRBJ2-1; 16 positions agree with TRBD2. Germline CDR1 reads SEHNR; CDR2 reads FQNEAQ (reference sequence). V lost 5 bases, J lost 7 bases, and 14 bases stayed unmatched. The CDR3 covers 19 residues. In DNA form, the CDR3 reads TGTGCCAGCAGCCCGATAGATGGGACTAGCGGGGGGGCGAGAAATGAGCAGTTCTTC. Translation: CASSPIDGTSGGARNEQFF.

Only a few counts were recorded for this clone. The chain uses TRBV6-4 and TRBJ1-5; D unclear. Germline CDR1 reads MRHNA; CDR2 reads SNTAGT. With 4 bases removed from V and 1 base from J, the gap between germline ends came to 5 bases. The CDR3 consists of 13 residues. CDR3 protein: CASSGESNQPQHF. The CDR3 DNA follows: TGTGCCAGCAGTGGTGAGAGCAATCAGCCCCAGCATTTT.

This chain connects TRBV30 to TRBJ2-3; 10 bases agree with TRBD1. The germline V gene encodes CDR1 GTSNPN and CDR2 SVGIG (reference sequence). Germline trimming cut 5 bases from V and 1 base from J; bases unmatched to any gene: 0. This CDR3 has 13 residues. The CDR3 DNA follows: TGTGCCTGGGGGACAGGGGGCACAGATACGCAGTATTTT. Its protein is CAWGTGGTDTQYF.